This passage covers 19 T cell receptor beta chains from one sample sequenced in a study of shared clonotypes between healthy human individuals. TCRdb's table, derived via immunoSEQ multiplex PCR, lists solely in-frame clones and lacks some. The data hold 980,000 or so clones, with more than 75% observed a single time. Source material: memory CD4+ T cells sorted from blood. Subset noted: CD45RA-negative fraction. These receptors were taken from a man between 18 and 29 years old in good health.

The V gene is TRBV30, the J gene TRBJ2-5, with D possibly being TRBD2 (6 bases). Germline lookup yields CDR1 GTSNPN and CDR2 SVGIG (reference sequence). This CDR3 comprises 17 residues. Trimming removed 3 bases at V and 2 bases at J, with 22 bases between. The CDR3 protein is CAWRRAGSSRGQETQYF. The CDR3 nucleotides read TGTGCCTGGAGGAGGGCAGGGAGTAGCCGGGGGCAAGAGACCCAGTACTTC.

The genes are TRBV2 and TRBJ2-3; perhaps TRBD1 as D (5 bases). The V gene lost 4 bases and the J gene lost 4 bases, with 12 bases spanning the gap. Looked up from germline, CDR1 is SNHLY and CDR2 is FYNNEI. CDR3 length equals 14 residues. The CDR3 is CASSVNRKADTQYF. The CDR3 coding sequence is TGTGCCAGCAGTGTTAACAGGAAGGCAGATACGCAGTATTTT.

The chain is built from TRBV5-4 and TRBJ2-5; tentatively, D is TRBD1 (6 bases). V gave up 5 bases and J gave up 5 bases, with 22 bases separating them. Germline CDR1 is SGHNT and CDR2 is YYREEE (reference sequence). The CDR3 consists of 16 residues. CDR3 loop: CASSKDSPSSTETQYF. The CDR3, as DNA: TGTGCCAGCAGTAAGGACAGCCCCAGCTCGACGGAGACCCAGTACTTC.

V gene TRBV6-5 combines with J gene TRBJ2-5; possibly TRBD1 for D (5 bases). The CDR3 spans 15 residues. V lost 2 bases and J 4 bases, leaving 14 bases between the germline ends. In germline, CDR1 is MNHEY, CDR2 SVGAGI. The CDR3 sequence is CASSYMGKGSETQYF. DNA for the CDR3: TGTGCCAGCAGTTACATGGGGAAGGGGTCAGAGACCCAGTACTTC.

This clone was seen only once. Other DNA sequences in the same sample also yield this CDR3. The rearrangement joins TRBV7-2 to TRBJ1-5; 7 bases fit TRBD1. Germline assignment: CDR1 SGHTA and CDR2 FQGNSA. V lost 5 bases, J lost 7 bases, and 8 bases stayed unmatched. CDR3 length: 14 residues. CDR3 DNA sequence: TGTGCCAGCAGCCTGCGACAGGGTGGGCAGCCCCAGCATTTT. Translated, it gives CASSLRQGGQPQHF. The whole variable domain, filled in from reference TRBV7-2 and TRBJ1-5, reads GAGVSQSPSNKVTEKGKDVELRCDPISGHTALYWYRQSLGQGLEFLIYFQGNSAPDKSGLPSDRFSAERTGGSVSTLTIQRTQQEDSAVYLCASSLRQGGQPQHFGDGTRLSIL.

This clone has just one count. The genes are TRBV9 and TRBJ1-2; tentative D call: TRBD1 (6 bases). V dropped 3 bases and J dropped 0 bases, with 12 bases sitting between them. CDR3 size: 15 residues. Germline CDR1 is SGDLS and CDR2 is YYNGEE. The CDR3 loop is CASSATGLANYGYTF. As DNA, the CDR3 is TGTGCCAGCAGCGCTACAGGGCTTGCTAACTATGGCTACACCTTC.

The CDR3 bases are TGTGCCAGCAGCCCCCCGGGACTTCCCGGGAGGGATACGCAGTATTTT. Protein sequence: CASSPPGLPGRDTQYF. V is TRBV14 and J is TRBJ2-3; 7 positions agree with TRBD2. CDR3 length: 16 residues. The V gene end was trimmed by 4 bases and the J gene end by 6 bases; junction bases not matched to a gene: 13. CDR1 and CDR2 (germline): SGHDN, FVKESK.

This clone showed up just a few times. CDR3: CASRMSTGGEQFF. CDR3 nucleotide sequence: TGTGCCAGCAGAATGTCCACCGGGGGTGAGCAGTTCTTC. The chain is built from TRBV27 and TRBJ2-1, with D possibly matching TRBD2 (6 bases). Trimming removed 6 bases at V and 9 bases at J, with 15 bases between. Germline V gene lookup returns CDR1 MNHEY and CDR2 SMNVEV (reference sequence). The CDR3 consists of 13 residues.

V gene TRBV5-4 combines with J gene TRBJ2-3; tentatively, D is TRBD2 (6 bases). Germline loops: CDR1 SGHNT, CDR2 YYREEE (reference sequence). V was cut by 4 bases and J by 2 bases, with 20 bases left in between. The CDR3 is 17 amino acids. The CDR3, as DNA: TGTGCCAGCAGCCTGGAGGGCGGGCGGGCAATCACAGATACGCAGTATTTT. The encoded protein is CASSLEGGRAITDTQYF.

J is TRBJ1-5 and V is TRBV7-8, with D unclear. The CDR3 is made up of 14 amino acids. V lost 2 bases and J 7 bases, leaving 12 bases between the germline ends. The germline gives CDR1 SGHVS, CDR2 FQNEAQ. Here the CDR3 DNA reads TGTGCCAGCAGCTTATTGGGTATCAACCAGCCCCAGCATTTT. It specifies CASSLLGINQPQHF.

The chain employs TRBV7-2 and TRBJ1-4, with 9 bases that match TRBD1. This CDR3 contains 14 residues. CDR1 and CDR2 from the germline V gene are SGHTA and FQGNSA. V shed 5 bases and J 5 bases; nucleotides not matched to a gene: 3. Written as DNA, the CDR3 is TGTGCCAGCAGCGGCGGACAGGGGAATGAAAAACTGTTTTTT. Its translation is CASSGGQGNEKLFF.

The chain recombines TRBV19 with TRBJ2-2, with a tentative D call TRBD2 (6 bases). The CDR3 has 14 residues. V lost 5 bases to trimming and J lost 5 bases, with 12 bases between them. In germline, CDR1 is LNHDA, CDR2 SQIVND (reference sequence). Here the CDR3 DNA reads TGTGCCAGTAGTCGTCCCGGGGGAACCGGGGAGCTGTTTTTT. It specifies CASSRPGGTGELFF.

This clone has more than one count but fewer than ten. V is TRBV10-3 and J is TRBJ2-5; 7 nucleotides line up with TRBD1. Germline V gene data show CDR1 as ENHRY and CDR2 as SYGVKD. Unmatched junction bases numbered 10, after V lost 5 bases and J lost 4 bases. This CDR3 contains 15 residues. The DNA of the CDR3 is TGTGCCATCAGTCCCACAGGGGCCGGCCGAGAGACCCAGTACTTC. Translation: CAISPTGAGRETQYF.

The V gene is TRBV18, the J gene TRBJ2-6; D possibly matches TRBD1 or TRBD2 (5 bases each). The germline V and J ends were trimmed by 3 bases and 0 bases, with 9 bases remaining between them. This CDR3 spans 16 amino acids. Germline CDR1 is KGHSH and CDR2 is LQKENI. CDR3 loop: CASSPEGPSGANVLTF. The CDR3 DNA is TGTGCCAGCTCACCTGAGGGACCCTCTGGGGCCAACGTCCTGACTTTC.

As to this clone: A read error may explain this, as a much larger clone is one base away. This rearrangement joins TRBV2 to TRBJ1-5, with TRBD1 matching 7 bases. Germline V CDR1 and CDR2: SNHLY, FYNNEI. Germline trimming cut 6 bases from V and 4 bases from J; bases unmatched to any gene: 0. The CDR3 is 12 residues long. CDR3 DNA: TGTGCCAGCAGACAGGGGAATCAGCCCCAGCATTTT. Residues: CASRQGNQPQHF. Full variable domain (missing parts from reference TRBV2 and TRBJ1-5): EPEVTQTPSHQVTQMGQEVILRCVPISNHLYFYWYRQILGQKVEFLVSFYNNEISEKSEIFDDQFSVERPDGSNFTLKIRSTKLEDSAMYFCASRQGNQPQHFGDGTRLSIL.

J is TRBJ2-5 and V is TRBV11-2; TRBD1 might be the D (6 bases). Germline values: CDR1 SGHAT, CDR2 FQNNGV. This CDR3 region has 16 residues. Trimming took off 5 bases at V and 2 bases at J, with 18 bases between the two ends. CDR3 region: CASSPRQVVVQETQYF. The DNA of the CDR3 is TGTGCCAGCAGCCCCCGACAGGTTGTGGTTCAAGAGACCCAGTACTTC. Full variable domain (rest looked up from reference TRBV11-2 and TRBJ2-5): EAGVAQSPRYKIIEKRQSVAFWCNPISGHATLYWYQQILGQGPKLLIQFQNNGVVDDSQLPKDRFSAERLKGVDSTLKIQPAKLEDSAVYLCASSPRQVVVQETQYFGPGTRLLVL.

V and J are TRBV6-1 and TRBJ1-1; possibly TRBD1 for D (5 bases). The CDR3 extends over 13 amino acids. Germline values: CDR1 MNHNS, CDR2 SASEGT. Between the trimmed V and J ends, which lost 3 bases and 10 bases, there was a span of 15 bases. The CDR3 sequence is CASSEGGWQGAFF. The DNA for the CDR3 is TGTGCCAGCAGTGAGGGGGGGTGGCAGGGAGCTTTCTTT.

The rearrangement joins TRBV5-4 to TRBJ1-1, with a tentative D call TRBD1 (5 bases). The CDR3 consists of 16 residues. V gave up 2 bases and J gave up 2 bases, with 16 bases separating them. The germline V gene encodes CDR1 SGHNT and CDR2 YYREEE (reference sequence). CDR3 DNA sequence: TGTGCCAGCAGCTTCGACAGTCGACGGTCCAACACTGAAGCTTTCTTT. Residues: CASSFDSRRSNTEAFF.

This rearrangement joins TRBV29-1 to TRBJ1-2; D not resolved. The CDR3 extends over 12 amino acids. The V end lost 4 bases, the J end lost 4 bases, and 10 bases lay between the germline ends. Germline CDR1 reads SQVTM; CDR2 reads ANQGSEA. Here the CDR3 reads CSVANGLYGYTF. The CDR3 nucleotides are TGCAGCGTTGCGAACGGACTCTATGGCTACACCTTC.